This entry lists 21 T cell receptor beta chains sequenced from one sample in a study of human T cells and chemical hapten exposure. Time point meaning: patch test 3, about 24 weeks after DPC sensitization. The treatment here: therapeutic diphenylcyclopropenone sensitization with weekly scalp DPC. TCRdb reprocessed the RACE reads with MiXCR, giving one entry per CDR3 protein. The sample carries more than 95,000 distinct CDR3 sequences, less than 45% recorded once. The source was whole blood, collected in connection with sensitization to the hapten diphenylcyclopropenone (DPC). These receptors originate from a man aged 40-49 years with alopecia areata. Some clones in this sample may be carry-over from other donors' samples.

This clonotype was seen many times. This rearrangement joins TRBV6-5 to TRBJ2-3; 10 bases align to TRBD2. CDR3 size: 14 residues. CDR1 and CDR2 (germline): MNHEY, SVGAGI. The V gene end was trimmed by 4 bases and the J gene end by 7 bases; junction bases not matched to a gene: 5. CDR3 amino acids: CASSFGTSVNTQYF. DNA for the CDR3: TGTGCCAGCAGTTTTGGGACTAGCGTGAATACGCAGTATTTT.

This clonotype occurred many times. The chain carries TRBV12-3 or TRBV12-4 and TRBJ2-7, with a weak D call TRBD1 (5 bases). This CDR3 region has 10 residues. V was clipped by 3 bases and J by 9 bases, with 6 bases between them. DNA of the CDR3: TGTGCCAGCAGTTTTGACAGGCAGTACGTC. This codes for CASSFDRQYV.

V usage is TRBV10-3 and J usage is TRBJ1-3, with 7 bases fitting TRBD1. Per the germline V gene, CDR1 is ENHRY and CDR2 is SYGVKD. The CDR3 is made up of 15 amino acids. The ends lost 6 bases at V and 2 bases at J; junction bases unmatched: 7. CDR3 bases: TGTGCCATCAGACGGACAGGACGGGCTGGAAACACCATATATTTT. Protein: CAIRRTGRAGNTIYF.

The chain is built from TRBV4-2 and TRBJ2-3; 13 nucleotides agree with TRBD2. The V gene end was trimmed by 2 bases and the J gene end by 5 bases; junction bases not matched to a gene: 16. The CDR3 runs 20 residues. In germline, CDR1 is LGHNA, CDR2 YNFKEQ. In DNA, the CDR3 is TGTGCCAGCAGCCAATTGAACGGACTAGCGGGAGTGCGGCGGATAGATACGCAGTATTTT. As protein: CASSQLNGLAGVRRIDTQYF.

This rearrangement joins TRBV28 to TRBJ1-4, with D possibly TRBD1 on 6 matching bases. In germline, CDR1 is MDHEN, CDR2 SYDVKM. The CDR3 covers 14 residues. V dropped 6 bases and J dropped 8 bases, with 16 bases sitting between them. DNA of the CDR3: TGTGCCAGCAGCAAAGGGGGGGAAGGCGAAAAACTGTTTTTT. Encoded protein: CASSKGGEGEKLFF.

This clonotype occurred a few times. The chain links TRBV9 to TRBJ1-2, with TRBD1 matching over 7 bases. CDR1 SGDLS and CDR2 YYNGEE come from the germline V gene. This CDR3 has 14 amino acids. J was trimmed by 10 bases and V by 3 bases; bases with no gene match: 12. The CDR3 spells CASSAGGQLRTYTF. CDR3 DNA: TGTGCCAGCAGCGCAGGGGGACAGCTGAGGACCTACACCTTC.

The chain uses TRBV6-5 and TRBJ1-2; 11 bases match TRBD1. V lost 6 bases to trimming and J lost 1 base; unmatched junction nucleotides: 13. Germline V gene lookup returns CDR1 MNHEY and CDR2 SVGAGI. The CDR3 spans 18 residues. The DNA of the CDR3 is TGTGCCAGCAGCTCCCACCGGGACAGGGGGTCGGGTAACTATGGCTACACCTTC. As protein: CASSSHRDRGSGNYGYTF.

V usage is TRBV6-6 and J usage is TRBJ1-6; weak D call: TRBD1 (5 bases). This CDR3 spans 17 amino acids. The V end lost 7 bases, the J end lost 0 bases, and 16 bases lay between the germline ends. Looked up from germline, CDR1 is MNHNY and CDR2 is SVGAGI (reference sequence). The CDR3 region has the DNA TGTGCCAGCACAAGGGACGGGCTAAGCTCCTATAATTCACCCCTCCACTTT. It is translated as CASTRDGLSSYNSPLHF.

Only a few counts were recorded for this clonotype. V gene TRBV6-2 or TRBV6-3 combines with J gene TRBJ2-7; no firm D call. The CDR3 covers 11 residues. The V gene lost 6 bases and the J gene lost 3 bases, with 6 bases spanning the gap. CDR1 is MNHEY and CDR2 is SVGEGT in the germline V gene. DNA for the CDR3: TGTGCCAGCAGGAACTTCTACGAGCAGTACTTC. Its translation is CASRNFYEQYF.

The gene calls are TRBV20-1 and TRBJ2-1; D is tentatively TRBD1 or TRBD2 (5 bases each). Trimming removed 0 bases from V and 12 bases from J, with 21 bases in between. Germline assignment: CDR1 DFQATT and CDR2 SNEGSKA (reference sequence). The CDR3 length is 15 residues. The CDR3 loop reads CSARDLDRLGGGQFF. The CDR3 region has the DNA TGCAGTGCTAGAGACTTGGACCGCCTAGGTGGGGGGCAGTTCTTC.

The chain joins TRBV12-3 or TRBV12-4 to TRBJ2-2; weak D call: TRBD1 (6 bases). V lost 3 bases and J 7 bases, leaving 9 bases between the germline ends. CDR3 length: 13 amino acids. CDR3 in amino acids: CASSFRGIGELFF. Written as DNA, the CDR3 is TGTGCCAGCAGTTTTAGGGGGATCGGGGAGCTGTTTTTT.

V gene TRBV4-3 combines with J gene TRBJ2-7; 9 nucleotides agree with TRBD2. Germline V lookup: CDR1 LGHNA, CDR2 YSLEER. V shed 1 base and J 2 bases; nucleotides not matched to a gene: 3. The CDR3 is 15 residues long. The CDR3 bases are TGCGCCAGCAGCCAAGGTAGCGGGGGAGCCTACGAGCAGTACTTC. This gives the protein CASSQGSGGAYEQYF.

In this sample, this clonotype turned up a few times. The rearrangement uses TRBV24-1 and TRBJ2-7, with D possibly being TRBD2 (5 bases). Looked up from germline, CDR1 is KGHDR and CDR2 is SFDVKD. The CDR3 extends over 16 amino acids. The ends were cut back, 7 bases at V and 0 bases at J, with 18 bases in the middle. The CDR3 loop is CATRLASRFYSYEQYV. In nucleotides, the CDR3 is TGTGCCACCAGGTTAGCGAGTAGATTTTACTCCTACGAGCAGTACGTC.

CDR3 coding DNA: TGTGCCAGCAGCCCCGTGGGCTATGGCTACACCTTC. Amino acids: CASSPVGYGYTF. The genes are TRBV7-2 and TRBJ1-2; no clear D gene. Trimming removed 5 bases from V and 4 bases from J, with 8 bases in between. The CDR3 is 12 amino acids. Per germline, CDR1 SGHTA and CDR2 FQGNSA.

This clonotype was picked up a small number of times. This sequence joins TRBV12-3 or TRBV12-4 and TRBJ2-4; perhaps TRBD1 as D (6 bases). Trimming shortened V by 5 bases and J by 1 base, and 12 bases separated the two germline ends. The length of the CDR3 is 15 residues. DNA of the CDR3: TGTGCCAGCAGTCCCCGTACAGGGGCCAAAAACATTCAGTACTTC. Its protein product is CASSPRTGAKNIQYF.

The gene calls are TRBV6-6 and TRBJ2-7; TRBD1 aligns across 12 bases. The germline gives CDR1 MNHNY, CDR2 SVGAGI (reference sequence). The V gene end was trimmed by 6 bases and the J gene end by 1 base; junction bases not matched to a gene: 4. This CDR3 is built from 15 residues. In DNA form, the CDR3 reads TGTGCCAGCAGACTGGGACAGGGGGCTTCCTACGAGCAGTACGTC. Translating gives CASRLGQGASYEQYV.

For the CDR3, the DNA is TGTGCCAGCAACACCGGGACCGCGAGCACAGATACGCAGTATTTT. It yields the protein CASNTGTASTDTQYF. This chain joins TRBV6-2 or TRBV6-3 and TRBJ2-3; either TRBD1 or TRBD2 may fit D (5 bases each). Trimming took off 7 bases at V and 0 bases at J, with 14 bases between the two ends. The germline V gene has CDR1 MNHEY and CDR2 SVGEGT. The CDR3 loop spans 15 amino acids.

The V and J genes are TRBV14 and TRBJ2-3, with 9 bases fitting TRBD1. V lost 4 bases, J lost 2 bases, and 7 bases stayed unmatched. Germline V gene data show CDR1 as SGHDN and CDR2 as FVKESK. The CDR3 consists of 16 residues. CDR3 DNA: TGTGCCAGCAGCCTCGGCCGGGACAGGGTCACAGATACGCAGTATTTT. It yields the protein CASSLGRDRVTDTQYF. Full variable domain (outside the CDR3, taken from reference TRBV14 and TRBJ2-3): EAGVTQFPSHSVIEKGQTVTLRCDPISGHDNLYWYRRVMGKEIKFLLHFVKESKQDESGMPNNRFLAERTGGTYSTLKVQPAELEDSGVYFCASSLGRDRVTDTQYFGPGTRLTVL.

This clonotype was recorded a few times. The gene calls are TRBV6-5 and TRBJ2-3, with D uncertain. Germline loops: CDR1 MNHEY, CDR2 SVGAGI. The ends were cut back, 2 bases at V and 3 bases at J, with 18 bases in the middle. The CDR3 is 17 residues long. This chain's CDR3 is CASSYAAVESLTDTQYF. CDR3 sequence (DNA): TGTGCCAGCAGTTACGCGGCGGTAGAAAGCCTGACAGATACGCAGTATTTT.

This sequence joins TRBV10-3 and TRBJ2-1, with 13 positions matching TRBD2. The CDR3 runs to 13 residues. The germline CDR1 and CDR2 sequences are ENHRY and SYGVKD. Losses at the gene ends were 7 bases for V and 13 bases for J; bases not matched to a gene: 7. The CDR3, as DNA: TGTGCCATCACCGAGACTAGCGGGAGGTCTCAGTTCTTC. Its protein is CAITETSGRSQFF.

The CDR3 region has the DNA TGTGCCAGCAGTCCGCGAGGGGCTCTTGAGCAGTTCTTC. Amino acids: CASSPRGALEQFF. This rearrangement joins TRBV27 to TRBJ2-1, with D perhaps matching TRBD1 or TRBD2 (5 bases each). V lost 5 bases to trimming and J lost 9 bases, with 14 bases between them. The CDR3 consists of 13 residues. CDR1 is MNHEY and CDR2 is SMNVEV in the germline V gene (reference sequence).